Given below is one T cell receptor beta chain in context. The antigen it recognizes is unknown. Per-base quality was not reported, and no clone a single base away is much larger than it. As encoded in the germline V gene, CDR1 is SGHTA while CDR2 is FQGNSA. V is clipped by 5 bases and J by 7 bases, and the sequence between their germline boundaries is 14 bases long. The CDR3 holds 14 amino acids from the cysteine to the phenylalanine. Only the CDR3 DNA is retained, 42 bases long and in frame from the first base. A patient counted as having stable Graves' hyperthyroidism if no progression to ophthalmopathy occurred over 18 months of follow-up. Hyperthyroidism patients were aged 18 to 65 years and newly diagnosed, with disease duration of less than 2 months. Exclusion was applied to patients with uncontrolled infections, other autoimmune diseases, pregnancy or lactation. Diagnoses relied on clinical symptoms, serum thyroxine and TRAb, thyroid ultrasound and orbital computed tomography. PBMCs were separated from roughly 10 ml of fresh peripheral blood using Ficoll-Paque density gradient centrifugation. Trizol reagent was used to extract total RNA, and RNA quality was then checked on an Agilent 2100 Bioanalyzer.

The data originate from a study of T cells in Graves' hyperthyroidism and ophthalmopathy (dated by TCRdb to between 2018 and 2020). Turning to the overall study: Peripheral blood samples were taken at the time of initial diagnosis, prior to any treatment. To identify distinguishing TCR V-J signatures, a discovery cohort of 90 to 100 patients was used, comprising roughly 45 with Graves' ophthalmopathy and 57 with stable Graves' hyperthyroidism. Prospective prediction of ophthalmopathy was tested in an independent validation cohort of fewer than 20 hyperthyroidism patients and roughly 16 patients who later progressed to ophthalmopathy. For training and testing, the 100 or so patients in the discovery cohort were randomly divided in a 7:3 ratio. In more than five Graves' hyperthyroidism patients, the study also compared T-cell repertoires from thyroid tissue with T-cell repertoires from blood. After blood sampling, hyperthyroidism patients were treated with methimazole at a starting dose of 30 mg daily, and ophthalmopathy patients were treated with high-dose intravenous methylprednisolone. According to the paper, TCR Vbeta CDR3 sequencing was carried out on about 140 peripheral blood samples, which came from about 45 ophthalmopathy, about 75 hyperthyroidism and approximately 17 progressor patients.

What the study reported, not specific to this receptor: Sample size was not statistically predetermined, and investigators were not blinded to group allocation. Blood samples also contained most of the expanded thyroid clonotypes (frequency above 0.001), which suggests that blood repertoires may reflect thyroid immune responses. In cross-validation, a model built on a 13 V-J signature told ophthalmopathy apart from stable hyperthyroidism with 85% to 90% sensitivity and approximately 84% specificity, and in testing the same model reached 80%/75%. In validation, the model predicted progression to ophthalmopathy a median of about 6.8 months before onset, with roughly 68% sensitivity and about 72% specificity.

The TCR beta CDR3 regions were amplified from the RNA transcripts. The first round of RT-PCR for the TCR CDR3 was performed with the HTBI primer set and the Qiagen OneStep RT-PCR kit. Libraries were constructed in a second round of multiplex PCR, after which size selection and purification were carried out. Paired-end sequencing of the libraries was performed with 100 bp reads on an Illumina HiSeq2000. Regarding the original processing steps: SOAPnuke was used to process the raw data, throwing out any read that contained adapters or uncalled bases, had a mean Phred below 15, or lacked an exact constant-primer or identifier match. High-quality paired reads were merged using COPE v1.2.5, and each unique nucleotide sequence was defined as a clonotype. MiTCR v1.1 was used to align clonotypes to the IMGT TRBV, TRBD and TRBJ reference segments. Only V-J combinations with frequency above 0.0001, covering 99.2% of repertoires, were analysed. The TCS score was defined as the ratio of F50 (clonal expansion) to E x V (chaos), calculated using BLOSUM62-based TCRdist between CDR3 peptides within each V-J. Welch's t-statistics and random forest reduced around 550 V-J features to around 14, which were used in a naive Bayes classifier (R e1071). TCRdb reprocessing: public reads trimmed at Q25 with fastp, clones called with MiXCR, in-frame beta chains kept. Rows are unified per CDR3 protein, each entry keeping the most common DNA and genes. TCRdb, not the authors, supplied the V and J calls. The sample records around 600,000 distinct CDR3 sequences, 15% to 19% of which are singletons. Around 7.3% of the sample lies in the top ten.

The source material was blood. This TCR came from a woman aged 30 to 39 with Graves' hyperthyroidism. The V gene is TRBV7-2 and the J gene is TRBJ1-4, with the identity of the D gene unclear. The bases are TGTGCCAGCAGCCGAGTGGAGGGCCCTGAAAAACTGTTTTTT. It specifies CASSRVEGPEKLFF.